This paragraph covers one T cell receptor (beta chain) sequence. What it binds is unknown. The entry originates in a study of OX40 agonist ivuxolimab in advanced cancers. Study-level background: Patients received ivuxolimab, an intravenous treatment, every 2 weeks at 0.01 to 10 mg/kg. From about 23 to 85 years was the age range, with a mean of approximately 58 years, and about 83% were male. Findings and limits, study-wide: With doses of 0.1-3.0 mg/kg, partial responders showed among the lowest clonal expansion.

Assay: immunoSEQ multiplex PCR; the TCRdb copy retains only in-frame clones and omits some. This sample yields 65,000 to 80,000 clones, of which 85% to 90% are seen a single time; roughly 13% belongs to the top ten. The CDR3 is 13 residues long. V was cut by 3 bases and J by 8 bases, with 11 bases left in between. Germline V gene lookup returns CDR1 LNHDA and CDR2 SQIVND (reference sequence). The chain recombines TRBV19 with TRBJ1-5; D is unresolved. This receptor was identified in an adult with an advanced solid tumor such as melanoma, head and neck, liver or kidney cancer. The sample in question was CD4+ or CD8+ T cells sorted from blood, obtained in a trial of the OX40 agonist ivuxolimab. CDR3 amino acids: CASSMVLREPQHF. CDR3 nucleotides: TGTGCCAGTAGTATGGTGCTACGGGAGCCCCAGCATTTT. Supplemented by reference TRBV19 and TRBJ1-5, the full variable domain reads DGGITQSPKYLFRKEGQNVTLSCEQNLNHDAMYWYRQDPGQGLRLIYYSQIVNDFQKGDIAEGYSVSREKKESFPLTVTSAQKNPTAFYLCASSMVLREPQHFGDGTRLSIL.